The 20 T cell receptor beta chains given below trace back to one sample, sequenced in a study of cytomegalovirus exposure and HLA in healthy donors. Use of 60 Vbeta and 13 Jbeta primers characterized the PCR. Clones were sequenced by immunoSEQ multiplex PCR, and TCRdb holds only the in-frame ones, with some missing. The data hold about 190,000 clones, with around 83% observed a single time. Sequencing was carried out using PBMCs. The origin of the receptors is a woman aged 40 to 50 in good health and CMV-seronegative.

V and J are TRBV4-2 and TRBJ2-1, with D possibly being TRBD1 (7 bases). The germline V gene encodes CDR1 LGHNA and CDR2 YNFKEQ. V was clipped by 0 bases and J by 8 bases, with 17 bases between them. This CDR3 is 16 amino acids long. The CDR3 sequence: CASSQEDREVFHEQFF. CDR3 coding DNA: TGTGCCAGCAGCCAAGAAGACAGGGAGGTATTTCATGAGCAGTTCTTC.

The genes are TRBV7-8 and TRBJ1-3; no definite D call. This CDR3 is 12 amino acids long. CDR1 is SGHVS, CDR2 FQNEAQ, per germline. V was pared by 10 bases and J by 2 bases, with 9 bases between. The CDR3 loop reads CATSGAGNTIYF. The CDR3 DNA reads TGTGCCACCTCCGGAGCTGGAAACACCATATATTTT.

CDR3 sequence: CASSFPGDRGETQYF. CDR3 DNA sequence: TGCGCCAGCAGCTTCCCCGGGGACAGGGGAGAGACCCAGTACTTC. The chain is built from TRBV5-1 and TRBJ2-5, with TRBD1 matching 10 bases. Germline CDR1 reads SGHRS; CDR2 reads YFSETQ. This CDR3 has 15 amino acids. J was trimmed by 4 bases and V by 2 bases; bases with no gene match: 5. The full variable domain, with the rest looked up from reference TRBV5-1 and TRBJ2-5, is KAGVTQTPRYLIKTRGQQVTLSCSPISGHRSVSWYQQTPGQGLQFLFEYFSETQRNKGNFPGRFSGRQFSNSRSEMNVSTLELGDSALYLCASSFPGDRGETQYFGPGTRLLVL.

V is TRBV27 and J is TRBJ2-3; possible D gene TRBD1, 6 bases. The germline V gene encodes CDR1 MNHEY and CDR2 SMNVEV (reference sequence). V was trimmed by 7 bases and J by 2 bases, leaving 16 bases between them. The CDR3 contains 15 residues. The CDR3 region is CASTSRTEATDTQYF. DNA of the CDR3: TGTGCCAGCACTTCCCGGACAGAAGCCACAGATACGCAGTATTTT.

The V gene is TRBV4-3, the J gene TRBJ1-2, with a tentative D call TRBD1 (6 bases). The CDR3 contains 15 residues. The V gene's germline CDR1 is LGHNA and CDR2 YSLEER. Trimming removed 0 bases from V and 4 bases from J, with 12 bases in between. CDR3 residues: CASSQESQGIYGYTF. CDR3 DNA: TGCGCCAGCAGCCAAGAGTCACAGGGAATCTATGGCTACACCTTC.

The gene calls are TRBV20-1 and TRBJ2-7; D is unclear. V was pared by 2 bases and J by 5 bases, with 7 bases between. The CDR3 runs to 11 residues. From germline, CDR1 is DFQATT and CDR2 SNEGSKA (reference sequence). DNA of the CDR3: TGCAGTGCTAGACCCCAGGACGAGCAGTACTTC. Translation gives CSARPQDEQYF.

V and J are TRBV2 and TRBJ1-5; perhaps TRBD1 as D (5 bases). Germline loops: CDR1 SNHLY, CDR2 FYNNEI. V gave up 4 bases and J gave up 7 bases, with 11 bases separating them. This CDR3 region has 13 residues. The CDR3 DNA is TGTGCCAGCAGTGCGGGAGGGGCACAGCCCCAGCATTTT. This codes for CASSAGGAQPQHF. Full variable domain (remainder filled in from reference TRBV2 and TRBJ1-5): EPEVTQTPSHQVTQMGQEVILRCVPISNHLYFYWYRQILGQKVEFLVSFYNNEISEKSEIFDDQFSVERPDGSNFTLKIRSTKLEDSAMYFCASSAGGAQPQHFGDGTRLSIL.

The chain links TRBV7-2 to TRBJ1-1; 7 nucleotides agree with TRBD1. Germline-derived CDR1 and CDR2 are SGHTA and FQGNSA. The V gene end was trimmed by 3 bases and the J gene end by 0 bases; junction bases not matched to a gene: 10. The CDR3 contains 17 residues. DNA for the CDR3: TGTGCCAGCAGCTTCCTGAGGGACAGCAACATGAACACTGAAGCTTTCTTT. As protein: CASSFLRDSNMNTEAFF.

The rearrangement joins TRBV5-4 to TRBJ2-1; D possibly corresponds to TRBD1 (6 bases). CDR3 length: 11 amino acids. Germline CDR1 reads SGHNT; CDR2 reads YYREEE (reference sequence). Between the trimmed V and J ends, which lost 10 bases and 10 bases, there was a span of 15 bases. As DNA, the CDR3 is TGTGCCTTTCTTACAGGGAGCGAGCAGTTCTTC. Translated: CAFLTGSEQFF.

This chain joins TRBV29-1 and TRBJ2-1; 7 nucleotides agree with TRBD1. Germline CDR1 is SQVTM and CDR2 is ANQGSEA. The CDR3 extends over 16 amino acids. The trim removed 6 bases at V and 4 bases at J, leaving 15 bases unmatched. The CDR3 DNA sequence: TGCAGCGTGAGGGGGACAGACACCGCCGATTACAATGAGCAGTTCTTC. Amino acids: CSVRGTDTADYNEQFF.

The chain joins TRBV19 to TRBJ1-2; 10 bases are a match to TRBD1. V was clipped by 6 bases and J by 5 bases; unmatched bases: 9. The CDR3 spans 15 residues. Germline lookup yields CDR1 LNHDA and CDR2 SQIVND (reference sequence). The CDR3 protein is CASSGTGDSGYGYTF. CDR3 nucleotide sequence: TGTGCCAGTAGCGGGACAGGGGATTCTGGATATGGCTACACCTTC.

The chain carries TRBV9 and TRBJ2-3; tentatively, D is TRBD1 (6 bases). This CDR3 is built from 15 residues. Germline CDR1 is SGDLS and CDR2 is YYNGEE. V was pared by 0 bases and J by 6 bases, with 14 bases between. The CDR3 DNA reads TGTGCCAGCAGCGTAGCCAGCGGCCAGGGGGATACGCAGTATTTT. Protein: CASSVASGQGDTQYF. Based on the CDR3 plus reference TRBV9 and TRBJ2-3, the full variable domain is DSGVTQTPKHLITATGQRVTLRCSPRSGDLSVYWYQQSLDQGLQFLIQYYNGEERAKGNILERFSAQQFPDLHSELNLSSLELGDSALYFCASSVASGQGDTQYFGPGTRLTVL.

The chain recombines TRBV5-4 with TRBJ1-1; D might be TRBD1 (5 bases). The ends were cut back, 0 bases at V and 6 bases at J, with 6 bases in the middle. Germline V gene data show CDR1 as SGHNT and CDR2 as YYREEE (reference sequence). The CDR3 covers 12 residues. The CDR3 region is CASSLDRSEAFF. The CDR3 DNA is TGTGCCAGCAGCTTGGACAGGTCTGAAGCTTTCTTT.

V gene TRBV27 combines with J gene TRBJ2-7; 9 nucleotides align to TRBD1. The CDR3 totals 15 residues. Germline CDR1 and CDR2: MNHEY and SMNVEV (reference sequence). The V and J ends lost 5 bases and 4 bases, in that order; junction bases with no gene match: 9. This CDR3 is CASSTSGTGWYEQYV. CDR3 in DNA: TGTGCCAGCAGTACCTCCGGGACAGGGTGGTACGAGCAGTACGTC.

The rearrangement joins TRBV5-6 to TRBJ1-2, with TRBD1 identical over 9 bases. This CDR3 is built from 18 residues. Germline loops: CDR1 SGHDT, CDR2 YYEEEE. Trimming at V came to 5 bases and at J to 0 bases, leaving 14 bases not matched to a gene. Here the CDR3 DNA reads TGTGCCAGCAGTCGATCCCGGGACAGGGATTATCCTAACTATGGCTACACCTTC. Its protein product is CASSRSRDRDYPNYGYTF.

The chain combines TRBV11-2 with TRBJ1-3; a possible D gene is TRBD1 (5 bases). The CDR3 runs to 15 residues. CDR1 is SGHAT, CDR2 FQNNGV, per germline. Trimming cost V 0 bases and J 3 bases, with 9 bases left between them. The CDR3 loop is CASSLDSQGGNTIYF. In DNA, the CDR3 is TGTGCCAGCAGCTTAGATAGCCAGGGTGGAAACACCATATATTTT. The full variable domain, its missing parts supplied by reference TRBV11-2 and TRBJ1-3, is EAGVAQSPRYKIIEKRQSVAFWCNPISGHATLYWYQQILGQGPKLLIQFQNNGVVDDSQLPKDRFSAERLKGVDSTLKIQPAKLEDSAVYLCASSLDSQGGNTIYFGEGSWLTVV.

The chain is built from TRBV5-4 and TRBJ2-3; the D gene is possibly TRBD1 (6 bases). Per germline, CDR1 SGHNT and CDR2 YYREEE (reference sequence). The V gene lost 7 bases and the J gene lost 0 bases, with 15 bases spanning the gap. This CDR3 comprises 15 residues. CDR3 amino acids: CASGEQGPSTDTQYF. As DNA, the CDR3 is TGTGCCAGCGGAGAACAGGGCCCAAGCACAGATACGCAGTATTTT.

This chain joins TRBV4-3 and TRBJ2-3; D gene unclear. The V and J ends lost 3 bases and 0 bases respectively, with 13 bases between them. The CDR3 consists of 16 residues. Per the germline V gene, CDR1 is LGHNA and CDR2 is YSLEER. CDR3 protein: CASSQLYSLSTDTQYF. CDR3 coding DNA: TGCGCCAGCAGCCAGTTGTACAGTCTTAGCACAGATACGCAGTATTTT.

This clone has just one count. The genes are TRBV19 and TRBJ2-7; 9 positions match TRBD1. Trimming cost V 7 bases and J 6 bases; bases outside gene matches: 7. Germline-derived CDR1 and CDR2 are LNHDA and SQIVND (reference sequence). The CDR3 has 13 residues. CDR3 bases: TGTGCCAGTACTGAGACAGGGGGTTTCGAGCAGTACTTC. This codes for CASTETGGFEQYF.

In its sample, this clone was seen a few times. The chain employs TRBV7-3 and TRBJ2-7; TRBD1 aligns across 7 bases. V shed 3 bases, J shed 2 bases, and the junction held 7 bases outside the gene matches. CDR3 length: 15 residues. Germline loops: CDR1 SGHTA, CDR2 FQGTGA. CDR3 amino acids: CASSFRDSLTYEQYV. In DNA, the CDR3 is TGTGCCAGCAGCTTTAGGGACAGCCTTACCTACGAGCAGTACGTC.